This T cell receptor (beta chain) derives from a study of blood T cell repertoires in COVID-19. About the study: Samples came from the United States, Italy and Spain, spanning acute and convalescent COVID-19. PBMCs, B-cell-depleted T cells, or T cells were the source of the cDNA or gDNA that made up the material.

In the study's own analysis: Estimated nucleated cell counts came from reference gene primer amplification. TCRdb's copy holds only in-frame clones and misses some; the assay was immunoSEQ multiplex PCR. Clone size and the V and J calls come from that table; the DNA yielded D and trimming. The sample includes roughly 300,000 clones, 65% to 90% of them seen just once. Germline V gives CDR1 SGHDT, CDR2 YYEEEE. CDR3 length: 15 residues. Trimming left V 2 bases short and J 4 bases short, with 15 bases between. The receptor comes from an older woman with active or convalescent COVID-19. This rearrangement joins TRBV5-6 to TRBJ1-2; D is possibly TRBD1 (6 bases). The sample comprised peripheral blood. The CDR3 bases are TGTGCCAGCAGCTTACTGGGGGCCGGAGGCTATGGCTACACCTTC. This encodes CASSLLGAGGYGYTF. Full variable domain (rest looked up from reference TRBV5-6 and TRBJ1-2): DAGVTQSPTHLIKTRGQQVTLRCSPKSGHDTVSWYQQALGQGPQFIFQYYEEEERQRGNFPDRFSGHQFPNYSSELNVNALLLGDSALYLCASSLLGAGGYGYTFGSGTRLTVV.